The source of this T cell receptor beta chain is a study of cytomegalovirus exposure and HLA in healthy donors. This PCR relied on a set of 60 Vbeta primers and 13 Jbeta primers. Assay used: immunoSEQ multiplex PCR; TCRdb lists only in-frame clones, some missing. Of some 120,000 clones listed, about four fifths are singletons. In this sample, this clone turned up a few times. Source material: PBMCs. The origin of this receptor is a man aged 25 to 40 in good health and CMV-seronegative.

The CDR3 sequence: CASSSGLYNEQFF. As DNA, the CDR3 is TGTGCCAGCAGCTCTGGACTTTACAATGAGCAGTTCTTC. The V call is TRBV11-3, the J call TRBJ2-1, with a tentative D call TRBD2 (5 bases). The CDR3 has 13 residues. The ends were cut back, 4 bases at V and 4 bases at J, with 8 bases in the middle. Germline CDR1 SGHNT, CDR2 YENEEA.